These 19 T cell receptor beta chains were all obtained from the same sample, sequenced in a study of vaccination effects on CD4 cells after COVID-19. Their specific antigens are unknown. Pools of viral peptides were used by the ViraFEST assay to expand antigen-specific CD4+ T cells ahead of sequencing. CD4+ T cells were isolated after around 10 days of culture. Vaccinated recipients, who were negative for nucleocapsid antibodies, had no history of SARS-CoV-2 infection. This table comes from immunoSEQ multiplex PCR, and its TCRdb copy is limited to in-frame clones, with some not included. The data hold roughly 35,000 clones, with around 73% observed a single time. The starting material was CD4+ T cells from PBMCs cultured with HCoV-OC43 spike peptides, obtained before COVID-19 vaccination. Subset given: HCoV-OC43 spike overlapping peptide pool stimulation. These receptors originate from a human donor who received a COVID-19 vaccine.

The CDR3, as DNA: TGCGCCAGCAGCCAAGACTGGCCCGGAGGCAATCAGCCCCAGCATTTT. Encoded protein: CASSQDWPGGNQPQHF. This chain connects TRBV4-1 to TRBJ1-5; D not certain. CDR1 and CDR2 from the germline V gene are MGHRA and YSYEKL. Trimming cost V 0 bases and J 2 bases, with 11 bases left between them. CDR3 size: 16 residues.

This clone was detected only a few times. V usage is TRBV2 and J usage is TRBJ1-2; D unclear. The CDR3 length is 12 residues. V lost 3 bases, J lost 8 bases, and 10 bases lay in between. Germline CDR1 SNHLY, CDR2 FYNNEI. The CDR3 reads CASSDEGRGYTF. The CDR3 DNA sequence: TGTGCCAGCAGTGATGAGGGTCGCGGCTACACCTTC.

This chain uses TRBV7-9 with TRBJ2-7; 9 positions match TRBD2. The length of the CDR3 is 14 residues. The ends lost 6 bases at V and 3 bases at J; junction bases unmatched: 6. Germline CDR1 is SEHNR and CDR2 is FQNEAQ (reference sequence). The CDR3 nucleotides are TGTGCCAGCAGTCAAGCGGGAGGAGACTACGAGCAGTACTTC. Encoded protein: CASSQAGGDYEQYF.

Written as DNA, the CDR3 is TGTGCCAGCAGCTTAGCCAGGGTAATGAACACTGAAGCTTTCTTT. It translates to CASSLARVMNTEAFF. The chain links TRBV7-9 to TRBJ1-1, with D maybe TRBD1 (5 bases). The CDR3 extends over 15 amino acids. V dropped 0 bases and J dropped 0 bases, with 8 bases sitting between them. Germline CDR1 reads SEHNR; CDR2 reads FQNEAQ (reference sequence).

J is TRBJ1-3 and V is TRBV15; D not resolved. The CDR3 loop spans 17 amino acids. V was pared by 1 base and J by 0 bases, with 13 bases between. Germline lookup yields CDR1 LNHNV and CDR2 YYDKDF (reference sequence). This chain's CDR3 is CATSRGPSLGSGNTIYF. In DNA, the CDR3 is TGTGCCACCAGCAGAGGACCAAGCCTCGGCTCTGGAAACACCATATATTTT.

The CDR3 DNA is TGTGCCAGCAGCCTCGGGACCGGCACAGATACGCAGTATTTT. The encoded protein is CASSLGTGTDTQYF. The rearrangement links TRBV3-1 (or the pseudogene TRBV3-2) to TRBJ2-3; D might be TRBD1 or TRBD2, each matching 5 bases. The germline V gene encodes CDR1 LGHDT and CDR2 YNNKEL (reference sequence). The CDR3 is made up of 14 amino acids. Deletions cut 4 bases from V and 1 base from J, with 9 bases between.

The chain carries TRBV10-3 and TRBJ1-5; D is uncertain. V was trimmed by 5 bases and J by 1 base, leaving 12 bases between them. The CDR3 extends over 15 amino acids. Germline V CDR1 and CDR2: ENHRY, SYGVKD. CDR3 DNA: TGTGCCATCAGTCGCTCGGACGGAAGCAATCAGCCCCAGCATTTT. Its translation is CAISRSDGSNQPQHF.

V and J are TRBV7-2 and TRBJ1-3; no clear D. Germline lookup yields CDR1 SGHTA and CDR2 FQGNSA. The CDR3 has 13 residues. V gave up 5 bases and J gave up 0 bases, with 5 bases separating them. The CDR3 region is CASSRSSGNTIYF. The CDR3 coding sequence is TGTGCCAGCAGCAGGAGCTCTGGAAACACCATATATTTT.

The chain carries TRBV5-6 and TRBJ2-2, with D unclear. Per germline, CDR1 SGHDT and CDR2 YYEEEE. V lost 3 bases to trimming and J lost 1 base, with 7 bases between them. The CDR3 extends over 14 amino acids. The CDR3 region is CASSWTVNTGELFF. In DNA form, the CDR3 reads TGTGCCAGCAGCTGGACGGTGAACACCGGGGAGCTGTTTTTT.

V gene TRBV5-1 combines with J gene TRBJ2-3, with 11 bases aligning to TRBD1. Germline V gives CDR1 SGHRS, CDR2 YFSETQ. The V gene end was trimmed by 4 bases and the J gene end by 3 bases; junction bases not matched to a gene: 1. CDR3 length: 14 residues. The CDR3 DNA follows: TGCGCCAGCAGCGGACAGGGGGCAACAGATACGCAGTATTTT. Translation gives CASSGQGATDTQYF.

The rearrangement uses TRBV7-2 and TRBJ2-7, with TRBD2 matching over 8 bases. V shed 5 bases and J 2 bases; nucleotides not matched to a gene: 11. This CDR3 comprises 16 residues. Germline CDR1 and CDR2: SGHTA and FQGNSA. For the CDR3, the DNA is TGTGCCAGCAGCATCTTAGCGGGACTTGAAACCTACGAGCAGTACTTC. Its translation is CASSILAGLETYEQYF.

CDR3 region: CSASLAGGNYEQYF. For the CDR3, the DNA is TGCAGTGCTAGTCTAGCGGGAGGTAACTACGAGCAGTACTTC. The V and J genes are TRBV20-1 and TRBJ2-7; 11 nucleotides line up with TRBD2. Losses at the gene ends were 3 bases for V and 3 bases for J; bases not matched to a gene: 4. The CDR3 contains 14 residues. Germline values: CDR1 DFQATT, CDR2 SNEGSKA (reference sequence).

This clone was observed a handful of times. The rearrangement uses TRBV20-1 and TRBJ2-1, with TRBD2 matching 7 bases. Germline CDR1 and CDR2: DFQATT and SNEGSKA (reference sequence). V lost 6 bases and J lost 9; bases outside the gene matches: 5. The CDR3 consists of 11 residues. This CDR3 is CSAPRLAEQFF. CDR3 nucleotides: TGCAGTGCACCTCGACTAGCTGAGCAGTTCTTC.

The rearrangement joins TRBV18 to TRBJ1-1, with a tentative D call TRBD1 (6 bases). Germline V gives CDR1 KGHSH, CDR2 LQKENI. This CDR3 is built from 16 residues. The V and J ends lost 3 bases and 0 bases respectively, with 14 bases between them. CDR3 region: CASSPRDTRMNTEAFF. In DNA, the CDR3 is TGTGCCAGCTCACCGAGGGACACGCGAATGAACACTGAAGCTTTCTTT. Full variable domain (remainder filled in from reference TRBV18 and TRBJ1-1): NAGVMQNPRHLVRRRGQEARLRCSPMKGHSHVYWYRQLPEEGLKFMVYLQKENIIDESGMPKERFSAEFPKEGPSILRIQQVVRGDSAAYFCASSPRDTRMNTEAFFGQGTRLTVV.

The gene calls are TRBV9 and TRBJ2-3, with 13 bases fitting TRBD2. In germline, CDR1 is SGDLS, CDR2 YYNGEE. Trimming took 0 bases from V and 6 from J; bases not matched to a gene: 1. CDR3 length: 15 residues. The CDR3 nucleotides are TGTGCCAGCAGCGTAGGACTAGCGGGAGGCGATACGCAGTATTTT. Translating gives CASSVGLAGGDTQYF.

This chain uses TRBV10-3 with TRBJ1-2; possibly TRBD1 for D (6 bases). Germline V gives CDR1 ENHRY, CDR2 SYGVKD. V gave up 1 base and J gave up 8 bases, with 14 bases separating them. This CDR3 contains 14 residues. The DNA of the CDR3 is TGTGCCATCAGTGAGTATGGCGGACAGAAAGGCTACACCTTC. Translated, it gives CAISEYGGQKGYTF.

The chain combines TRBV5-1 with TRBJ1-6; D is ambiguous. The CDR3 consists of 18 residues. CDR1 and CDR2 (germline): SGHRS, YFSETQ. Trimming cost V 2 bases and J 0 bases, with 15 bases left between them. CDR3 nucleotide sequence: TGCGCCAGCAGCTTAGTCGGGATCTCGGGCTCCTATAATTCACCCCTCCACTTT. Its translation is CASSLVGISGSYNSPLHF. Using reference TRBV5-1 and TRBJ1-6 for the parts outside the CDR3, the full variable domain is KAGVTQTPRYLIKTRGQQVTLSCSPISGHRSVSWYQQTPGQGLQFLFEYFSETQRNKGNFPGRFSGRQFSNSRSEMNVSTLELGDSALYLCASSLVGISGSYNSPLHFGNGTRLTVT.

This chain joins TRBV18 and TRBJ1-6; D is ambiguous. V shed 2 bases and J shed 5 bases, with 13 bases lying between them. The CDR3 runs to 16 residues. Looked up from germline, CDR1 is KGHSH and CDR2 is LQKENI. CDR3 loop: CASSPGVSGDNSPLHF. The CDR3 DNA is TGTGCCAGCTCACCAGGAGTGTCTGGGGATAATTCACCCCTCCACTTT.

The J gene is TRBJ2-6, the V gene TRBV11-1; no clear D. CDR1 is SGHAT and CDR2 is FQDESV in the germline V gene (reference sequence). V lost 3 bases and J lost 4, with 4 bases in between. The CDR3 is 13 amino acids. In DNA form, the CDR3 reads TGTGCCAGCAGCTTCGCGGGGGCCAACGTCCTGACTTTC. This sequence encodes CASSFAGANVLTF.